This TCR beta chain was documented in a study of early T cells in non-severe SARS-CoV-2 infection. Using its own MiXCR run on the 5' RACE reads, TCRdb lists one record per CDR3 protein. The table lists more than 85,000 distinct CDR3 sequences, 10% to 15% of them singletons. Only a few counts were recorded for this clonotype. The specimen was whole blood, collected at baseline. The source of this sequence is an adult who was a healthcare worker with PCR-confirmed SARS-CoV-2 infection or an uninfected control (not recorded which).

The CDR3 DNA reads as TGCAGTGCCCGTCGGGGAGGTGAAGCTTTCTTT. Residues: CSARRGGEAFF. The chain is built from TRBV20-1 and TRBJ1-1; D uncertain. V shed 6 bases and J shed 7 bases, with 12 bases lying between them. CDR1 is DFQATT and CDR2 is SNEGSKA in the germline V gene (reference sequence). The CDR3 totals 11 residues.